This T cell receptor (beta chain) stems from a study of vaccination effects on CD4 cells after COVID-19. Germline V gene data show CDR1 as MNHEY and CDR2 as SVGAGI. The CDR3 has 15 amino acids. After removal of 2 bases from V and 8 bases from J, the junction contained 8 bases not matched to a gene. The assay was immunoSEQ multiplex PCR, and TCRdb's table has in-frame clones only and misses some. The profile shows under 55,000 clones, 72% of them singletons. Cells that had been cultured for roughly 9 days were the source of isolated CD4+ T cells. Two-dose BNT162b2 or mRNA-1273 vaccination was given to participants. With regard to this clone: The antigen is undetermined.

The clonotype comes from a human donor who received a COVID-19 vaccine. The V call is TRBV6-5, the J call TRBJ2-4; TRBD2 agrees at 8 bases. This material consisted of CD4+ T cells from PBMCs cultured without peptide, taken after COVID-19 vaccination. CDR3 DNA: TGTGCCAGCAGTTACCGAACGGGAGGGGGAGACATTCAGTACTTC. This codes for CASSYRTGGGDIQYF.